Listed below are T cell receptor beta chains from one sample, sequenced in a study of shared clonotypes between healthy human individuals. Repertoires were generated with immunoSEQ multiplex PCR, while TCRdb's copy carries only in-frame clones and drops some. Of around 430,000 clones detected, 70% to 80% appear once; the ten largest clones hold about 13%. The specimen sequenced was PBMCs. Receptors were obtained from a woman in her 40s in good health. Some clones in this sample may be carry-over from other donors' samples. Each CDR3 is given with its conserved first and last residue. Fields, in order: CDR3 length, V gene, clone size, D gene, J gene, CDR3 DNA, CDR3 protein. A D gene is named only where the DNA matches it firmly. A clone size is listed for some rows: how often the clone was seen (once, few, many), or a class if it is expanded.

13	TRBV18	NA	NA	TRBJ1-1	TGTGCCAGCTCACCGGGGGTGTCCACTGAAGCTTTCTTT	CASSPGVSTEAFF
15	TRBV6-6	NA	NA	TRBJ2-1	TGTGCCAGCAGTTCCCACTCGGACTACTACAATGAGCAGTTCTTC	CASSSHSDYYNEQFF
16	TRBV6-1	NA	TRBD2	TRBJ2-1	TGTGCCAGCAGTGAGGCGGGACTAGAACCCTACAATGAGCAGTTCTTC	CASSEAGLEPYNEQFF
12	TRBV29-1	NA	NA	TRBJ1-1	TGCAGCGCCAACTCCGGGGGCCGCGAAGCTTTCTTT	CSANSGGREAFF
15	TRBV5-1	NA	TRBD1	TRBJ2-3	TGCGCCAGCAGCTTGTCAGGGGGCCTAACAGATACGCAGTATTTT	CASSLSGGLTDTQYF
14	TRBV11-2	NA	TRBD2	TRBJ2-7	TGTGCCAGCAGCTGGGGGGGGTCCATGTACGAGCAGTACTTC	CASSWGGSMYEQYF
16	TRBV11-2	NA	NA	TRBJ2-3	TGTGCCAGCAGCCCTCTGGCGCGGCGCCGAAGAGATACGCAGTATTTT	CASSPLARRRRDTQYF
14	TRBV10-3	NA	NA	TRBJ2-7	TGTGCCATCAGTGAGTCTTGGGACGCATACGAGCAGTACTTC	CAISESWDAYEQYF
16	TRBV7-2	NA	NA	TRBJ1-5	TGTGCCAGCAGCTTATGGGGGCAGGCGAACAATCAGCCCCAGCATTTT	CASSLWGQANNQPQHF
15	TRBV9	once	NA	TRBJ2-3	TGTGCCAGCAGCGTAGATCCGGTTTACACAGATACGCAGTATTTT	CASSVDPVYTDTQYF
15	TRBV19	NA	TRBD1	TRBJ2-7	TGTGCCAGTAGTATGCGGCAGGGGGAAACCTACGAGCAGTACTTC	CASSMRQGETYEQYF
16	TRBV5-1	NA	TRBD1	TRBJ1-1	TGCGCCAGCAGTTCTTGGACAGGAAACATGAACACTGAAGCTTTCTTT	CASSSWTGNMNTEAFF
13	TRBV27	NA	NA	TRBJ2-7	TGTGCCAGCAGTTTCGCAGAGTCCTACGAGCAGTACTTC	CASSFAESYEQYF
18	TRBV19	NA	NA	TRBJ2-6	TGTGCCAGTAGTATCTATCACAGATTGAGCTCTGGGGCCAACGTCCTGACTTTC	CASSIYHRLSSGANVLTF
15	TRBV4-1	NA	NA	TRBJ1-2	TGCGCCAGCAGCCAAGAAGGGACGGTTAACTATGGCTACACCTTC	CASSQEGTVNYGYTF
13	TRBV19	NA	NA	TRBJ1-4	TGTGCCAGTAGTATAGCCGAGAATGAAAAACTGTTTTTT	CASSIAENEKLFF